Below, 27 T cell receptor beta chains from the same sample are listed, as sequenced in a study of blood T cells in healthy people across ages. Through a sample-barcoded 5' primer and a J-beta primer mix, a second PCR was run for roughly 7 to 12 cycles. TCRdb fed the 5' RACE reads into MiXCR, producing one record per CDR3 protein. The sample consists of 1.5 million to 2 million distinct CDR3 sequences, 30% to 40% of them appearing once. The sequencing sample was made of blood. The receptors derive from a human donor in good health.

This clonotype was counted between two and nine times. The V call is TRBV15, the J call TRBJ1-1; TRBD1 is a possible D gene (5 bases). Trimming removed 8 bases from V and 3 bases from J, with 10 bases in between. The CDR3 has 12 residues. Germline CDR1 reads LNHNV; CDR2 reads YYDKDF (reference sequence). The CDR3 reads CATGGVDTEAFF. Written as DNA, the CDR3 is TGTGCCACCGGGGGGGTGGACACTGAAGCTTTCTTT.

The sample holds a few counts of this clonotype. This chain connects TRBV20-1 to TRBJ2-3; the match to TRBD2 covers 11 bases. This CDR3 has 12 amino acids. CDR1 is DFQATT and CDR2 is SNEGSKA in the germline V gene (reference sequence). CDR3 in amino acids: CTPLAGVLTQYF. The CDR3 DNA is TGCACCCCACTAGCGGGGGTCCTAACGCAGTATTTT.

In this sample, this clonotype turned up a few times. A much larger clone lies one base from this, so it may be a read error. The J gene is TRBJ2-3, the V gene TRBV2; the match to TRBD2 covers 10 bases. The germline V gene has CDR1 SNHLY and CDR2 FYNNEI. This CDR3 contains 17 residues. In DNA, the CDR3 is TGTGCCAGCCGGTGGCATAGCGGGGGGCCTGGCACAGATACGCGGTATTTT. This encodes CASRWHSGGPGTDTRYF.

This clonotype came up once. The J gene is TRBJ1-4, the V gene TRBV19; a weak D match, TRBD1 (5 bases). Germline assignment: CDR1 LNHDA and CDR2 SQIVND (reference sequence). Trimming took off 6 bases at V and 0 bases at J, with 14 bases between the two ends. This CDR3 spans 16 amino acids. The CDR3 loop reads CASSLPGGTTNEKLFF. CDR3 sequence (DNA): TGTGCCAGTAGCCTCCCCGGGGGAACAACTAATGAAAAACTGTTTTTT.

The chain couples TRBV7-9 to TRBJ2-1, with 8 nucleotides matching TRBD2. CDR1 and CDR2 from the germline V gene are SEHNR and FQNEAQ (reference sequence). The CDR3 contains 17 residues. With 4 bases clipped from V and 9 bases from J, the junction kept 17 bases outside the gene matches. CDR3 protein: CASSSQGPKRGMGEQFF. CDR3 DNA: TGTGCCAGCAGCTCCCAAGGCCCTAAGCGGGGGATGGGTGAGCAGTTCTTC.

This clonotype was seen just once. V is TRBV7-9 and J is TRBJ2-1; unclear D gene. Germline V gives CDR1 SEHNR, CDR2 FQNEAQ (reference sequence). This CDR3 comprises 14 residues. V was shortened by 7 bases and J by 7 bases, with 17 bases between the two germline ends. CDR3 loop: CASTAGSRLNEQFF. The CDR3 nucleotides read TGTGCCAGCACCGCCGGGTCCCGGCTGAATGAGCAGTTCTTC.

The V and J genes are TRBV12-3 or TRBV12-4 and TRBJ2-6; 8 bases align to TRBD1. Trimming cost V 5 bases and J 4 bases; bases outside gene matches: 7. CDR3 length: 16 residues. The CDR3 spells CASSPLTGVGANVLTF. The DNA of the CDR3 is TGTGCCAGCAGTCCGCTGACAGGGGTCGGGGCCAACGTCCTGACTTTC.

This clonotype was detected only a few times. The chain recombines TRBV6-2 or TRBV6-3 with TRBJ1-2; 8 bases are shared with TRBD1. The CDR3 extends over 12 amino acids. V was clipped by 8 bases and J by 6 bases; unmatched bases: 5. Germline-derived CDR1 and CDR2 are MNHEY and SVGEGT. The CDR3 region is CASEGQGHGYTF. The CDR3 region has the DNA TGTGCCAGCGAAGGACAGGGTCATGGCTACACCTTC.

The chain uses TRBV20-1 and TRBJ1-1, with 7 bases that match TRBD1. Germline lookup yields CDR1 DFQATT and CDR2 SNEGSKA (reference sequence). CDR3 size: 15 residues. With 1 base clipped from V and 4 bases from J, the junction kept 9 bases outside the gene matches. The CDR3: CSARVPSDRVTEAFF. CDR3 DNA: TGCAGTGCTAGAGTCCCCAGCGACAGGGTCACTGAAGCTTTCTTT.

About this clonotype: Possible read error: a much larger clone is one base away. The CDR3 nucleotides are TGTGTCAGCAGCCTAAGGAGGCAAGAGACCCAGTACTTC. It translates to CVSSLRRQETQYF. The chain combines TRBV6-6 with TRBJ2-5; D might be TRBD2 (5 bases). Germline CDR1 is MNHNY and CDR2 is SVGAGI (reference sequence). The CDR3 is 13 residues long.

V and J are TRBV4-1 and TRBJ2-3, with a tentative D call TRBD2 (6 bases). The CDR3 consists of 18 residues. V lost 1 base, J lost 4 bases, and 21 bases lay in between. CDR1 and CDR2 (germline): MGHRA, YSYEKL. The CDR3 sequence is CASSQGLAGIRGADTQYF. The CDR3, as DNA: TGCGCCAGCAGCCAAGGTCTCGCGGGAATCCGGGGTGCAGATACGCAGTATTTT.

The chain employs TRBV5-1 and TRBJ1-1, with 8 bases aligning to TRBD1. With 5 bases clipped from V and 6 bases from J, the junction kept 9 bases outside the gene matches. The germline gives CDR1 SGHRS, CDR2 YFSETQ. The CDR3 has 14 amino acids. The CDR3 protein is CASSPGGQDPEAFF. DNA of the CDR3: TGCGCCAGCAGTCCCGGGGGACAGGACCCTGAAGCTTTCTTT.

This clonotype was counted only a few times. The gene calls are TRBV28 and TRBJ2-7; 7 nucleotides line up with TRBD1. CDR3 size: 13 residues. Germline V lookup: CDR1 MDHEN, CDR2 SYDVKM. J lost 0 bases, V lost 7 bases, and 3 bases had no gene match. The CDR3 DNA follows: TGTGCCAGCATTAGGGACAGCTCCTACGAGCAGTACTTC. Translated, it gives CASIRDSSYEQYF. Variable domain in full (rest from reference TRBV28 and TRBJ2-7): DVKVTQSSRYLVKRTGEKVFLECVQDMDHENMFWYRQDPGLGLRLIYFSYDVKMKEKGDIPEGYSVSREKKERFSLILESASTNQTSMYLCASIRDSSYEQYFGPGTRLTVT.

A word on this clonotype: A read error may account for a junction end that differs from germline. J is TRBJ2-1 and V is TRBV4-3, with D hard to call. The CDR3 spans 15 residues. The V gene's germline CDR1 is LGHNA and CDR2 YSLEER. CDR3 in DNA: TGCGCTAGCAGCCAAGAATGGCCTAGAGGCAATGAGCAGTTCTTC. Translation gives CASSQEWPRGNEQFF.

This clonotype was detected only a few times. The chain couples TRBV15 to TRBJ1-2; the D is unclear. Germline loops: CDR1 LNHNV, CDR2 YYDKDF (reference sequence). The CDR3 totals 13 residues. The V gene lost 0 bases and the J gene lost 5 bases, with 7 bases spanning the gap. The CDR3 is CATSRDQRYGYTF. Written as DNA, the CDR3 is TGTGCCACCAGCAGAGATCAAAGATATGGCTACACCTTC.

The gene calls are TRBV29-1 and TRBJ2-2; 8 bases are shared with TRBD1. Trimming took 4 bases from V and 4 from J; bases not matched to a gene: 5. Germline V gene data show CDR1 as SQVTM and CDR2 as ANQGSEA. The CDR3 extends over 14 amino acids. CDR3 in DNA: TGCAGCGTTGTGACAGGGGATCGCACCGGGGAGCTGTTTTTT. Translation gives CSVVTGDRTGELFF.

This clonotype was recorded once. A read error may explain this, as a much larger clone is one base away. The DNA for the CDR3 is TGCAGCGGGGGGGAGACCTACGAGCAGTTCTTC. It translates to CSGGETYEQFF. The V gene is TRBV29-1, the J gene TRBJ2-1; D is possibly TRBD2 (6 bases). Germline CDR1 SQVTM, CDR2 ANQGSEA. There are 11 residues in the CDR3. V was trimmed by 7 bases and J by 10 bases, leaving 14 bases between them.

With regard to this clonotype: An end of the junction does not agree with germline; a read error may underlie this. The chain employs TRBV4-1 and TRBJ1-5; D unresolved. This CDR3 region has 13 residues. Germline V gene sequence: CDR1 MGHRA, CDR2 YSYEKL. The CDR3 DNA follows: TGCGCCAGCAGCCAAGGGAATAATCAGCCCCGGCATTTT. This codes for CASSQGNNQPRHF.

This clonotype has a handful of counts. The chain employs TRBV4-3 and TRBJ2-7; no definite D call. Germline-derived CDR1 and CDR2 are LGHNA and YSLEER. The germline V and J ends were trimmed by 2 bases and 4 bases, with 18 bases remaining between them. The CDR3 has 16 amino acids. In DNA, the CDR3 is TGCGCCAGCAGCCAACGAGTCTTTTCCCCCACTTACGAGCAGTACTTC. The encoded protein is CASSQRVFSPTYEQYF.

The rearrangement joins TRBV12-3 or TRBV12-4 to TRBJ2-7; 8 nucleotides line up with TRBD1. The V segment lost 3 bases and the J segment 5 bases; nucleotides outside the gene matches: 9. The CDR3 runs 15 residues. CDR3 coding DNA: TGTGCCAGCAGTTTTCTCCAGGGGGCGATGCACGAGCAGTACTTC. Amino acids: CASSFLQGAMHEQYF.

The rearrangement joins TRBV12-3 or TRBV12-4 to TRBJ1-1, with D hard to call. CDR3 length: 13 residues. V was cut by 5 bases and J by 7 bases, with 14 bases left in between. The CDR3 region is CASSLGPSFEAFF. The CDR3 DNA follows: TGTGCCAGCAGTCTAGGACCAAGTTTTGAAGCTTTCTTT.

This chain joins TRBV19 and TRBJ1-2; TRBD1 agrees at 7 bases. V shed 4 bases and J 6 bases; nucleotides not matched to a gene: 17. CDR1 LNHDA and CDR2 SQIVND come from the germline V gene (reference sequence). The CDR3 sequence is 17 residues long. This CDR3 is CASSNRDSTLSSNGYTF. In nucleotides, the CDR3 is TGTGCCAGTAGTAACCGGGACAGTACGTTATCGTCAAATGGCTACACCTTC.

The CDR3 DNA reads as TGCAGCGTTGCAGGGGCTCTCTACAATGAGCAGTTCTTC. Translation: CSVAGALYNEQFF. The chain recombines TRBV29-1 with TRBJ2-1; possibly TRBD1 for D (6 bases). CDR1 is SQVTM, CDR2 ANQGSEA, per germline. The CDR3 extends over 13 amino acids. V was cut by 4 bases and J by 3 bases, with 10 bases left in between.

This clonotype turned up a few times. The V gene is TRBV9, the J gene TRBJ2-1; D is ambiguous. The CDR3 is 12 residues long. Trimming stripped 0 bases from V and 8 bases from J, with 6 bases between. CDR1 is SGDLS and CDR2 is YYNGEE in the germline V gene. In DNA, the CDR3 is TGTGCCAGCAGCGTAGACCCCCATGAGCAGTTCTTC. Translation: CASSVDPHEQFF.

This clonotype was picked up a small number of times. The V gene is TRBV7-8, the J gene TRBJ2-7; 8 positions match TRBD2. The J call is uncertain, as TRBJ2-5 better fits the DNA end. Germline assignment: CDR1 SGHVS and CDR2 FQNEAQ. The CDR3 is 16 residues long. CDR3 bases: TGTGCCAGCAGCTTAATTGCGGGGGGATTGCAAGAGACCCAGTACTTC. Its translation is CASSLIAGGLQETQYF.

The V call is TRBV20-1, the J call TRBJ1-3; TRBD1 matches 8 bases. The V gene end was trimmed by 6 bases and the J gene end by 4 bases; junction bases not matched to a gene: 5. Germline V gene sequence: CDR1 DFQATT, CDR2 SNEGSKA (reference sequence). This CDR3 has 13 amino acids. Written as DNA, the CDR3 is TGCAGTGCGGCAGGGGGCGCCGGAAACACCATATATTTT. Translation: CSAAGGAGNTIYF.

This chain joins TRBV7-2 and TRBJ2-1; perhaps TRBD2 as D (6 bases). The length of the CDR3 is 13 residues. The germline V gene has CDR1 SGHTA and CDR2 FQGNSA. Trimming removed 5 bases from V and 15 bases from J, with 20 bases in between. The chain's CDR3 is CASSPVVRTTLFF. The DNA of the CDR3 is TGTGCCAGCAGCCCAGTCGTCCGGACTACTCTGTTCTTC.